The 20 T cell receptor beta chains listed next were all sequenced from one sample in a study of blood T cell repertoires in COVID-19 (dated by TCRdb to 2018 to 2021). Library preparation used the immunoSEQ multiplex PCR assay. TCRdb carries this immuneACCESS record with in-frame sequences only. Its versions omit some clonotypes, under half of them owing to an unresolved V gene in the studies checked, with the rest unexplained. In this sample the table shows hundreds of thousands of clones, about nine tenths of which occur a single time. Approximately 5.5% of the sample belongs to the ten largest clones. What was sequenced was PBMCs or T cells enriched from blood (not recorded which). These receptors were taken from a man in his fifties or sixties who had recovered from COVID-19.

V gene TRBV5-4 combines with J gene TRBJ2-7, with 9 bases identical to TRBD2. The CDR3 runs 16 residues. Germline lookup yields CDR1 SGHNT and CDR2 YYREEE (reference sequence). Trimming took 2 bases from V and 0 from J; bases not matched to a gene: 6. The DNA of the CDR3 is TGTGCCAGCAGCTTCGGCGGGAGGGCCGGCTCCTACGAGCAGTACTTC. Translated: CASSFGGRAGSYEQYF.

The chain has TRBV28 and TRBJ2-1; D is uncertain. Trimming cost V 3 bases and J 7 bases, with 7 bases left between them. The CDR3 has 12 residues. Germline V gene sequence: CDR1 MDHEN, CDR2 SYDVKM. The CDR3 loop reads CASSLVANEQFF. The CDR3 DNA follows: TGTGCCAGCAGTTTGGTGGCAAATGAGCAGTTCTTC.

The sample holds one count of this clone. The rearrangement joins TRBV11-1 to TRBJ2-1; D is uncertain. The CDR3 has 14 residues. The germline V gene encodes CDR1 SGHAT and CDR2 FQDESV (reference sequence). V was shortened by 1 base and J by 3 bases, with 7 bases between the two germline ends. The CDR3 region has the DNA TGTGCCAGCAGCTTAGGGCCTCTCTACAATGAGCAGTTCTTC. Protein: CASSLGPLYNEQFF.

The rearrangement joins TRBV24-1 to TRBJ2-1; possibly TRBD2 for D (6 bases). CDR1 and CDR2 from the germline V gene are KGHDR and SFDVKD. V lost 10 bases and J 13 bases, leaving 16 bases between the germline ends. The CDR3 runs 11 residues. Here the CDR3 DNA reads TGTGCCACTTCAGGAGGGCTGATCCAGTTCTTC. As protein: CATSGGLIQFF.

The chain carries TRBV9 and TRBJ2-3; possibly TRBD2 for D (5 bases). The V end was cut by 0 bases, the J end by 1 base, with 15 bases between. The CDR3 runs to 17 residues. CDR1 and CDR2 from the germline V gene are SGDLS and YYNGEE. CDR3 residues: CASSVVGSGFRTDTQYF. In DNA, the CDR3 is TGTGCCAGCAGCGTAGTTGGATCGGGGTTTCGCACAGATACGCAGTATTTT.

The chain has TRBV6-5 and TRBJ2-1; TRBD2 agrees at 13 bases. Germline V gene sequence: CDR1 MNHEY, CDR2 SVGAGI. The CDR3 has 15 residues. Germline trimming cut 6 bases from V and 8 bases from J; bases unmatched to any gene: 7. As DNA, the CDR3 is TGTGCCAGCAGGAGACTAGCGGGAGGTAGCGATGAGCAGTTCTTC. Protein product: CASRRLAGGSDEQFF.

The gene calls are TRBV3-1 (or the pseudogene TRBV3-2) and TRBJ1-6; D not certain. The germline V gene encodes CDR1 LGHDT and CDR2 YNNKEL (reference sequence). Trimming took 3 bases from V and 7 from J, leaving 10 bases between them. The CDR3 has 14 residues. CDR3: CASSHGSANSPLHF. The CDR3 nucleotides read TGTGCCAGCAGCCACGGGTCGGCAAATTCACCCCTCCACTTT.

This chain links TRBV12-3 or TRBV12-4 with TRBJ1-1; tentatively, D is TRBD1 (5 bases). The CDR3 is made up of 13 amino acids. With 9 bases removed from V and 0 bases from J, the gap between germline ends came to 11 bases. The CDR3 sequence is CASAGGLNTEAFF. As DNA, the CDR3 is TGTGCCAGTGCCGGGGGGTTGAACACTGAAGCTTTCTTT.

The chain uses TRBV19 and TRBJ1-5; D is perhaps TRBD1 (6 bases). V gave up 1 base and J gave up 2 bases, with 9 bases separating them. CDR1 LNHDA and CDR2 SQIVND come from the germline V gene (reference sequence). CDR3 length: 15 residues. The CDR3 reads CASSIVAGGNQPQHF. CDR3 in DNA: TGTGCCAGTAGTATAGTGGCAGGGGGCAATCAGCCCCAGCATTTT.

The V gene is TRBV28, the J gene TRBJ2-3; 9 positions match TRBD2. V dropped 6 bases and J dropped 2; count of bases not matched to a gene: 6. Germline V gene sequence: CDR1 MDHEN, CDR2 SYDVKM. The CDR3 is 15 amino acids. CDR3 in amino acids: CASRSLAGSTDTQYF. In nucleotides, the CDR3 is TGTGCCAGCAGATCCCTAGCGGGGTCCACAGATACGCAGTATTTT.

The gene calls are TRBV29-1 and TRBJ2-7, with unresolved D. The CDR3 contains 14 residues. Germline values: CDR1 SQVTM, CDR2 ANQGSEA. V lost 7 bases and J lost 3, with 19 bases in between. CDR3 DNA: TGCAGCGCTCTCCGATCCTCGGCGGACTACGAGCAGTACTTC. It encodes CSALRSSADYEQYF.

The chain carries TRBV5-6 and TRBJ2-5; no clear D. The CDR3 loop spans 13 amino acids. Between the trimmed V and J ends, which lost 7 bases and 0 bases, there was a span of 10 bases. The germline V gene encodes CDR1 SGHDT and CDR2 YYEEEE. In nucleotides, the CDR3 is TGTGCCAGCCCTCGCAGGAACCAAGAGACCCAGTACTTC. It specifies CASPRRNQETQYF.

V and J are TRBV20-1 and TRBJ1-2; tentatively, D is TRBD1 (6 bases). V dropped 8 bases and J dropped 8 bases, with 15 bases sitting between them. The germline gives CDR1 DFQATT, CDR2 SNEGSKA (reference sequence). The length of the CDR3 is 11 residues. CDR3 DNA sequence: TGCAGTAGGGACAACGTAGGGGGCTACACCTTC. Its protein is CSRDNVGGYTF.

The chain couples TRBV5-1 to TRBJ1-2; weak D call: TRBD1 (6 bases). In germline, CDR1 is SGHRS, CDR2 YFSETQ. The CDR3 consists of 14 residues. V lost 0 bases and J 8 bases, leaving 14 bases between the germline ends. The CDR3 DNA is TGCGCCAGCAGCTTGGAGCAGGGGAGCCAAGGCTACACCTTC. It codes for CASSLEQGSQGYTF.

V usage is TRBV19 and J usage is TRBJ2-1, with 8 bases that match TRBD2. CDR1 LNHDA and CDR2 SQIVND come from the germline V gene (reference sequence). The junction had 11 bases not matched to a gene; V was cut back by 5 bases and J by 11 bases. The CDR3 is 14 amino acids. CDR3: CASSPKTGLDKQFF. CDR3 in DNA: TGTGCCAGTAGTCCTAAAACGGGACTAGATAAGCAGTTCTTC.

This clone was observed once. V is TRBV9 and J is TRBJ2-5; 7 bases are a match to TRBD1. The CDR3 consists of 15 residues. With V trimmed by 0 bases and J by 4 bases, 6 bases remained unmatched. The germline V gene encodes CDR1 SGDLS and CDR2 YYNGEE. This CDR3 is CASSVGQGRTETQYF. DNA of the CDR3: TGTGCCAGCAGCGTAGGACAGGGCCGGACAGAGACCCAGTACTTC.

V usage is TRBV7-8 and J usage is TRBJ1-5; D not resolved. V lost 5 bases and J 6 bases, leaving 11 bases between the germline ends. The CDR3 extends over 13 amino acids. Per germline, CDR1 SGHVS and CDR2 FQNEAQ. CDR3 region: CASSVSGIQPQHF. The CDR3 DNA follows: TGTGCCAGCAGCGTATCGGGGATTCAGCCCCAGCATTTT. Combining the CDR3 with reference TRBV7-8 and TRBJ1-5 gives the whole variable domain GAGVSQSPRYKVAKRGQDVALRCDPISGHVSLFWYQQALGQGPEFLTYFQNEAQLDKSGLPSDRFFAERPEGSVSTLKIQRTQQEDSAVYLCASSVSGIQPQHFGDGTRLSIL.

This clone has just a few counts. The J gene is TRBJ2-4, the V gene TRBV9, with D possibly TRBD2 on 6 matching bases. Deletions cut 0 bases from V and 6 bases from J, with 10 bases between. CDR1 SGDLS and CDR2 YYNGEE come from the germline V gene. This CDR3 has 14 amino acids. This CDR3 is CASSVAGSGNIQYF. DNA of the CDR3: TGTGCCAGCAGCGTAGCTGGTAGCGGAAACATTCAGTACTTC.

The rearrangement joins TRBV5-1 to TRBJ2-3; D is unresolved. This CDR3 is built from 17 residues. From germline, CDR1 is SGHRS and CDR2 YFSETQ. Trimming shortened V by 1 base and J by 2 bases, and 17 bases separated the two germline ends. As DNA, the CDR3 is TGCGCCAGCAGCTTGACTCCTTCAGAGGCCCACACAGATACGCAGTATTTT. Protein: CASSLTPSEAHTDTQYF. Filled out from reference TRBV5-1 and TRBJ2-3, the complete variable domain reads KAGVTQTPRYLIKTRGQQVTLSCSPISGHRSVSWYQQTPGQGLQFLFEYFSETQRNKGNFPGRFSGRQFSNSRSEMNVSTLELGDSALYLCASSLTPSEAHTDTQYFGPGTRLTVL.

V gene TRBV7-3 combines with J gene TRBJ2-1, with 13 bases matching TRBD2. Germline CDR1 reads SGHTA; CDR2 reads FQGTGA. This CDR3 contains 15 residues. After removal of 5 bases from V and 5 bases from J, the junction contained 3 bases not matched to a gene. CDR3 in DNA: TGTGCCAGCAGCCCCGGACTAGCGGGGGACAATGAGCAGTTCTTC. This gives the protein CASSPGLAGDNEQFF.